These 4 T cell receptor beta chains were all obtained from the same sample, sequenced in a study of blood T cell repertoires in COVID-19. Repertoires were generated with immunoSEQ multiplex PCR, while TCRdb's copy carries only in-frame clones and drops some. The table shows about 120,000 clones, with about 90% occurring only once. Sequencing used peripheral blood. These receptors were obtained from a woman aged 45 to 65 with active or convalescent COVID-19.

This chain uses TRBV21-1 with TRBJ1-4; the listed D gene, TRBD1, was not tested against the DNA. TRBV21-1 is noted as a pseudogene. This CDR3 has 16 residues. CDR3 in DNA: TGTGCCAGCAGCAGGACCGGACAGCCATTCCTCCGCCGGGGACTTTTT. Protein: CASSRTGQPFLRRGLF.

The CDR3, as DNA: TGTGCCAGCAGCTTATATGGACCTGGAGGAGAGCAGTACTTC. Amino acid sequence: CASSLYGPGGEQYF. The genes are TRBV7-9 and TRBJ2-7; possibly TRBD2 for D (5 bases). Trimming removed 2 bases at V and 7 bases at J, with 15 bases between. Per the germline V gene, CDR1 is SEHNR and CDR2 is FQNEAQ (reference sequence). The CDR3 runs 14 residues.

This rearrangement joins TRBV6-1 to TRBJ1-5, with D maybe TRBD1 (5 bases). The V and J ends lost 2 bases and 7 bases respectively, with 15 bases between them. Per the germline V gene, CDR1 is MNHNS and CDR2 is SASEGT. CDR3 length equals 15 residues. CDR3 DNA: TGTGCCAGCAGTGAACAGGGATGGGGGGGGCAGCCCCAGCATTTT. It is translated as CASSEQGWGGQPQHF.

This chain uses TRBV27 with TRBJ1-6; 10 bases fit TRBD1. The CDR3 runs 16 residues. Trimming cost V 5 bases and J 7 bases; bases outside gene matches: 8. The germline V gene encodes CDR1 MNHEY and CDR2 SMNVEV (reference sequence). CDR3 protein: CASSIFSGQGNSPLHF. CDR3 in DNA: TGTGCCAGCAGTATATTTTCGGGACAGGGGAATTCACCCCTCCACTTT.